This T cell receptor (beta chain) derives from a study of cytomegalovirus exposure and HLA in healthy donors. In germline, CDR1 is SGHAT, CDR2 FQNNGV. V trimming: 3 bases; J trimming: 0 bases; junction bases outside the gene matches: 2. The length of the CDR3 is 18 residues. In the case of this clone: Its target is unknown.

Study outcomes and limitations: Later analysis demonstrated an association between a missense DCLRE1C variant and TCR beta V- and J-gene trimming. Productive status was seen about 90% or about 30% of the time for most TCR beta V segments in an earlier analysis. Most CMV-associated TCR beta chains appeared HLA-restricted in a later analysis. Cytomegalovirus-associated status was assigned to some 180 TCR beta chains.

PCR used 60 Vbeta primers and 13 Jbeta primers. Some clones are missing from TCRdb's copy, which holds only in-frame ones; the method was immunoSEQ multiplex PCR. This sample has some 170,000 clones; about two thirds occur once, and the top ten carry roughly 2.5%. The genes are TRBV11-2 and TRBJ2-1; 16 bases agree with TRBD2. The sequence was obtained from a human donor in good health. What was sequenced was PBMCs. The CDR3, as DNA: TGTGCCAGCAGCTTGGGGACTAGCGGGGGGGCCTCCTACAATGAGCAGTTCTTC. Translating gives CASSLGTSGGASYNEQFF.